This TCR beta chain comes out of a study of CXCR3-negative and CXCR3-positive naive CD8 T cells. The CDR3 spans 13 residues. The germline gives CDR1 SGHVS, CDR2 FNYEAQ. Via 5' RACE with UMI labels, TRB cDNA libraries were prepared. TCRdb reworked the 5' RACE reads into one entry per CDR3 protein, no DNA. In all, the sample yields fewer than 95,000 distinct CDR3 sequences. Input material: naive CXCR3- CD8+ T cells from blood. As to subset: CD45RO-CCR7+CD27+CD95- naive CD8+ T cells lacking CXCR3 (TNR3-). This receptor was identified in a human donor in good health. Some clones in this sample may be carry-over from other donors' samples. The chain is built from TRBV7-6 and TRBJ2-7; TCRdb reports TRBD2, a call that lacks DNA to check it against. CDR3 region: CASRSGASYEQYF. The full variable domain, with the rest looked up from reference TRBV7-6 and TRBJ2-7, is GAGVSQSPRYKVTKRGQDVALRCDPISGHVSLYWYRQALGQGPEFLTYFNYEAQQDKSGLPNDRFSAERPEGSISTLTIQRTEQRDSAMYRCASRSGASYEQYFGPGTRLTVT.